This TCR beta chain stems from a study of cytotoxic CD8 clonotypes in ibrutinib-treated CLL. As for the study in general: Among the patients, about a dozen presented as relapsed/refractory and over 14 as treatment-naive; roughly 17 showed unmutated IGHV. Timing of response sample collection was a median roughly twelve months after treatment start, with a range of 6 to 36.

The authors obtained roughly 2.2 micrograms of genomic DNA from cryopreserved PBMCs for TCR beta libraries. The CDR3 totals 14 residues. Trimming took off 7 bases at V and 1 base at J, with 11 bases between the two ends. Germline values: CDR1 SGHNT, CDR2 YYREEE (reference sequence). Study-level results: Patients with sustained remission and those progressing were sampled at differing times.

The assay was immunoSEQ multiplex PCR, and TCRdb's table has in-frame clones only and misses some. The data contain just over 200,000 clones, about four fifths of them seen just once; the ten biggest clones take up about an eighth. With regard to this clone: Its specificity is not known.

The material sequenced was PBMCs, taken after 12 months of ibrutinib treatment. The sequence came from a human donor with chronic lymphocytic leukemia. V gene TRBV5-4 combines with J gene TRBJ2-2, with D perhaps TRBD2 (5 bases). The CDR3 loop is CASSRGRNTGELFF. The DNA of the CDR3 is TGTGCCAGCTCCCGGGGTAGGAACACCGGGGAGCTGTTTTTT.